What follows is one T cell receptor (beta chain) and its context. This sample was included in a study of control samples from healthy donors and cancer patients. Clones were read by immunoSEQ multiplex PCR, and TCRdb kept only the in-frame ones, dropping some. The table has approximately 110,000 clones, approximately 90% seen once. The sequencing input was blood. The clonotype originates from a woman younger than 30 in good health.

CDR3 sequence reads: CASSGGAMGLPGNEQFF. The CDR3 bases are TGTGCCAGCAGCGGGGGGGCAATGGGACTACCGGGCAATGAGCAGTTCTTC. The chain has TRBV2 and TRBJ2-1; TRBD2 matches 8 bases. This CDR3 has 17 amino acids. CDR1 is SNHLY and CDR2 is FYNNEI in the germline V gene. The junction had 16 bases not matched to a gene; V was cut back by 6 bases and J by 6 bases. Full variable domain (remainder filled in from reference TRBV2 and TRBJ2-1): EPEVTQTPSHQVTQMGQEVILRCVPISNHLYFYWYRQILGQKVEFLVSFYNNEISEKSEIFDDQFSVERPDGSNFTLKIRSTKLEDSAMYFCASSGGAMGLPGNEQFFGPGTRLTVL.